These 16 T cell receptor beta chains were all obtained from the same sample, sequenced in a study of shared clonotypes between healthy human individuals. The protocol was immunoSEQ multiplex PCR, while the TCRdb copy is restricted to in-frame clones and leaves out a portion. Found here are about 650,000 clones, around 95% of them singletons; the top ten hold less than 0.13%. Naive CD8 cells, CD45RO-negative and positively selected for CCR7, excluded terminally differentiated effector memory CD45RA+ cells. Material: naive CD8+ T cells sorted from blood. The receptors originated from a woman aged 25 to 45 in good health.

The genes are TRBV6-5 and TRBJ1-2; tentatively, D is TRBD1 (5 bases). This CDR3 is 15 amino acids long. From germline, CDR1 is MNHEY and CDR2 SVGAGI. V lost 0 bases and J lost 1, with 9 bases in between. The CDR3 loop reads CASSYSRDINYGYTF. The CDR3 DNA reads as TGTGCCAGCAGTTACTCCAGGGATATTAACTATGGCTACACCTTC.

CDR3 DNA: TGTGCCAGCAGCACCGGGACTACCGGATACGAGCAGTACTTC. Protein product: CASSTGTTGYEQYF. This rearrangement joins TRBV5-6 to TRBJ2-7; 7 bases line up with TRBD2. Germline-derived CDR1 and CDR2 are SGHDT and YYEEEE. The CDR3 runs to 14 residues. Germline trimming cut 4 bases from V and 4 bases from J; bases unmatched to any gene: 8. Using reference TRBV5-6 and TRBJ2-7 for the parts outside the CDR3, the full variable domain is DAGVTQSPTHLIKTRGQQVTLRCSPKSGHDTVSWYQQALGQGPQFIFQYYEEEERQRGNFPDRFSGHQFPNYSSELNVNALLLGDSALYLCASSTGTTGYEQYFGPGTRLTVT.

V is TRBV5-5 and J is TRBJ2-1, with a weak D call TRBD2 (6 bases). CDR3 length equals 14 residues. Germline CDR1 is SGHKS and CDR2 is YYEKEE (reference sequence). With 0 bases removed from V and 8 bases from J, the gap between germline ends came to 12 bases. The CDR3 spells CASSLALGRYEQFF. The CDR3 nucleotides are TGTGCCAGCAGCTTGGCACTAGGGAGGTATGAGCAGTTCTTC.

This rearrangement joins TRBV29-1 to TRBJ2-7, with D tentatively TRBD2 (5 bases). The V end was cut by 4 bases, the J end by 2 bases, with 15 bases between. Per the germline V gene, CDR1 is SQVTM and CDR2 is ANQGSEA. The CDR3 is 14 amino acids. Here the CDR3 DNA reads TGCAGCGTTGGAGGGTCATTTCCTCCCTACGAGCAGTACTTC. Its protein product is CSVGGSFPPYEQYF.

V and J are TRBV14 and TRBJ1-1; D call uncertain. Germline-derived CDR1 and CDR2 are SGHDN and FVKESK. This CDR3 is 13 amino acids long. V shed 1 base and J shed 8 bases, with 11 bases lying between them. For the CDR3, the DNA is TGTGCCAGCAGCCAAGGTTATAGGGTCGAAGCTTTCTTT. Translated, it gives CASSQGYRVEAFF.

CDR3 DNA sequence: TGTGCCAGCAGCTTAGGGGGGAGGGAGGTAGATACGCAGTATTTT. As protein: CASSLGGREVDTQYF. V and J are TRBV11-2 and TRBJ2-3; 7 bases line up with TRBD2. The junction had 6 bases not matched to a gene; V was cut back by 1 base and J by 5 bases. The CDR3 spans 15 residues. Germline CDR1 is SGHAT and CDR2 is FQNNGV.

The V and J genes are TRBV27 and TRBJ2-2; 8 bases line up with TRBD2. V shed 5 bases, J shed 6 bases, and the junction held 8 bases outside the gene matches. The CDR3 contains 15 residues. CDR1 and CDR2 (germline): MNHEY, SMNVEV (reference sequence). The CDR3 is CASSKSGRSSGELFF. As DNA, the CDR3 is TGTGCCAGCAGTAAGAGCGGGAGATCTTCCGGGGAGCTGTTTTTT.

This clone was observed a handful of times. The chain uses TRBV4-1 and TRBJ1-1, with no clear D. The CDR3 totals 13 residues. Trimming left V 5 bases short and J 0 bases short, with 7 bases between. CDR1 and CDR2 (germline): MGHRA, YSYEKL. The chain's CDR3 is CASSSPVNTEAFF. Written as DNA, the CDR3 is TGCGCCAGCAGCTCCCCAGTGAACACTGAAGCTTTCTTT.

The J gene is TRBJ1-2, the V gene TRBV7-9, with no clear D. Deletions cut 11 bases from V and 8 bases from J, with 18 bases between. CDR1 SEHNR and CDR2 FQNEAQ come from the germline V gene (reference sequence). The CDR3 sequence is 12 residues long. The CDR3 DNA follows: TGTGCCTCCGAAGAACTAGGTCAGGGCTACACCTTC. This gives the protein CASEELGQGYTF.

For the CDR3, the DNA is TGCGCCAGCAGCTCTCTAGCGGGAGTAGGAATTGGAGAGACCCAGTACTTC. Translation gives CASSSLAGVGIGETQYF. This rearrangement joins TRBV5-1 to TRBJ2-5, with 10 bases aligning to TRBD2. Germline-derived CDR1 and CDR2 are SGHRS and YFSETQ. The CDR3 has 17 amino acids. Trimming removed 3 bases from V and 4 bases from J; junction bases left unmatched: 12. Supplemented by reference TRBV5-1 and TRBJ2-5, the full variable domain reads KAGVTQTPRYLIKTRGQQVTLSCSPISGHRSVSWYQQTPGQGLQFLFEYFSETQRNKGNFPGRFSGRQFSNSRSEMNVSTLELGDSALYLCASSSLAGVGIGETQYFGPGTRLLVL.

The gene calls are TRBV27 and TRBJ2-5; D might be TRBD1 (6 bases). With 6 bases removed from V and 6 bases from J, the gap between germline ends came to 14 bases. CDR1 and CDR2 (germline): MNHEY, SMNVEV (reference sequence). The CDR3 is made up of 13 amino acids. The CDR3 spells CASSLRGVKTQYF. The CDR3 DNA sequence: TGTGCCAGCAGCCTCAGGGGCGTGAAGACCCAGTACTTC.

The genes are TRBV6-1 and TRBJ1-4; weak D call: TRBD1 (6 bases). CDR1 and CDR2 (germline): MNHNS, SASEGT. Trimming took off 1 base at V and 0 bases at J, with 15 bases between the two ends. This CDR3 has 18 residues. In nucleotides, the CDR3 is TGTGCCAGCAGTGAAGGTCCCGGGGGCGATCCAACTAATGAAAAACTGTTTTTT. Protein product: CASSEGPGGDPTNEKLFF.

Details on this clone: In the same sample, other DNA sequences code for this CDR3. The chain employs TRBV9 and TRBJ2-7, with 11 bases lining up with TRBD2. Germline V lookup: CDR1 SGDLS, CDR2 YYNGEE. After removal of 4 bases from V and 2 bases from J, the junction contained 5 bases not matched to a gene. The CDR3 sequence is 15 residues long. The CDR3 spells CASSLGTSGTYEQYF. The CDR3 coding sequence is TGTGCCAGCAGCCTCGGGACTAGCGGCACCTACGAGCAGTACTTC. The whole variable domain, remainder taken from reference TRBV9 and TRBJ2-7, is DSGVTQTPKHLITATGQRVTLRCSPRSGDLSVYWYQQSLDQGLQFLIQYYNGEERAKGNILERFSAQQFPDLHSELNLSSLELGDSALYFCASSLGTSGTYEQYFGPGTRLTVT.

This clone was picked up a small number of times. The rearrangement uses TRBV10-2 and TRBJ1-2; 8 positions agree with TRBD1. The J segment lost 0 bases and the V segment lost 6 bases, leaving 6 bases of the junction unmatched. Germline loops: CDR1 WSHSY, CDR2 SAAADI. CDR3 length: 15 residues. Here the CDR3 reads CASRGQAASNYGYTF. DNA for the CDR3: TGCGCCAGCAGGGGACAGGCAGCTTCTAACTATGGCTACACCTTC.

This clone occurred once. J is TRBJ2-5 and V is TRBV21-1. TRBV21-1 is termed a pseudogene. The CDR3 contains 15 residues. CDR3 DNA sequence: TGTGCCAGCAGCAAAGCGCTCGGGCAGCAAGAGACCCAGTACTTC. This codes for CASSKALGQQETQYF.

This clone was observed a single time. The gene calls are TRBV6-1 and TRBJ1-2; D is possibly TRBD1 (6 bases). CDR3 length: 13 residues. Trimming removed 6 bases at V and 5 bases at J, with 13 bases between. Germline V CDR1 and CDR2: MNHNS, SASEGT. CDR3 bases: TGTGCCAGCAGCCCGGACAGTTATTATGGCTACACCTTC. It codes for CASSPDSYYGYTF.